This T cell receptor (beta chain) was retrieved from a study of OX40 agonist ivuxolimab in advanced cancers. This CDR3 spans 15 amino acids. The germline V gene encodes CDR1 SGHRS and CDR2 YFSETQ. Trimming removed 4 bases at V and 3 bases at J, with 14 bases between. Anyone with autoimmune disease history or systemic immunosuppression was excluded. This table comes from immunoSEQ multiplex PCR, and its TCRdb copy is limited to in-frame clones, with some not included. The sample has 40,000 to 50,000 clones; roughly 90% are singletons. Overall study results and limits: Averaged across samples, CD8+ T cells carried more expanded clones than CD4+ did.

As to this clone: The antigen remains unidentified.

The receptor was isolated from an adult with an advanced solid tumor such as melanoma, head and neck, liver or kidney cancer. The sequencing here drew on CD4+ or CD8+ T cells sorted from blood, taken in a trial of the OX40 agonist ivuxolimab. The J gene is TRBJ1-5, the V gene TRBV5-1; no firm D call. The CDR3 sequence: CASSMGNGPNQPQHF. The CDR3 region has the DNA TGCGCCAGCAGCATGGGAAACGGGCCCAATCAGCCCCAGCATTTT. The whole variable domain, remainder taken from reference TRBV5-1 and TRBJ1-5, is KAGVTQTPRYLIKTRGQQVTLSCSPISGHRSVSWYQQTPGQGLQFLFEYFSETQRNKGNFPGRFSGRQFSNSRSEMNVSTLELGDSALYLCASSMGNGPNQPQHFGDGTRLSIL.